What follows are 14 T cell receptor beta chains derived from one specimen sequenced in a study of T cell repertoires in cytomegalovirus infection. No antigen has been identified for these receptors. TCRdb reanalysed the reads using MiXCR and keeps one entry per CDR3 protein. The sample lists 830,000 or so distinct CDR3 sequences; over 25% were seen once. The source was cultured CD8+ T cells from PBMCs, collected from culture after CMV antigen stimulation. The source of these receptors is a human donor in good health (CMV status not recorded). Some clones in this sample may be carry-over from other donors' samples.

The V and J genes are TRBV20-1 and TRBJ1-5; D remains unclear. The CDR3 extends over 14 amino acids. Trimming removed 1 base from V and 0 bases from J, with 7 bases in between. Germline values: CDR1 DFQATT, CDR2 SNEGSKA (reference sequence). In nucleotides, the CDR3 is TGCAGTGCTAGAGCACCCTATAGCAATCAGCCCCAGCATTTT. This gives the protein CSARAPYSNQPQHF.

The chain recombines TRBV19 with TRBJ1-1; D ambiguous. Per the germline V gene, CDR1 is LNHDA and CDR2 is SQIVND (reference sequence). Trimming cost V 6 bases and J 8 bases, with 13 bases left between them. This CDR3 spans 12 amino acids. The CDR3 DNA reads TGTGCCAGTAGCAAAGGACCTACAGAAGCTTTCTTT. It translates to CASSKGPTEAFF.

V and J are TRBV6-5 and TRBJ1-2, with TRBD1 matching over 10 bases. The V gene's germline CDR1 is MNHEY and CDR2 SVGAGI. With V trimmed by 2 bases and J by 8 bases, 8 bases remained unmatched. CDR3 length equals 15 residues. CDR3 nucleotide sequence: TGTGCCAGCAGTTACGGACCCCGGGACAGGGGCGGCTACACCTTC. Translating gives CASSYGPRDRGGYTF.

This clonotype came up many times. The chain combines TRBV7-9 with TRBJ2-1; 8 bases are a match to TRBD2. CDR3 length: 17 residues. J gave up 0 bases and V 4 bases, and 8 bases lay outside the gene matches. Per germline, CDR1 SEHNR and CDR2 FQNEAQ (reference sequence). The CDR3 DNA follows: TGTGCCAGCAGCTCCTCGGGGCGGGGGGCCTCCTACAATGAGCAGTTCTTC. Amino acids: CASSSSGRGASYNEQFF.

In this sample, this clonotype turned up a few times. The J gene is TRBJ1-2, the V gene TRBV11-2; 8 nucleotides agree with TRBD1. The CDR3 runs to 14 residues. Germline V gives CDR1 SGHAT, CDR2 FQNNGV. J lost 4 bases, V lost 4 bases, and 5 bases had no gene match. CDR3 loop: CASSYRTGIYGYTF. In DNA, the CDR3 is TGTGCCAGCAGCTATAGGACAGGGATCTATGGCTACACCTTC.

The chain couples TRBV11-3 to TRBJ2-7; the D is unclear. There are 12 residues in the CDR3. Germline V gene lookup returns CDR1 SGHNT and CDR2 YENEEA. V was shortened by 4 bases and J by 3 bases, with 7 bases between the two germline ends. CDR3 bases: TGTGCCAGCAGCTATGCAAACTACGAGCAGTACTTC. It specifies CASSYANYEQYF.

A word on this clonotype: Just one base apart from a much larger clone, this may be a read error. CDR3 nucleotides: TGTGCCAGCAGTTTAACAGGGCCCACCAGGGAGCTGTTTTTT. This translates into CASSLTGPTRELFF. The V gene is TRBV12-3 or TRBV12-4, the J gene TRBJ2-2; D might be TRBD1 (6 bases). This CDR3 contains 14 residues.

This clonotype turned up a few times. The J gene is TRBJ2-1, the V gene TRBV24-1; D could derive from TRBD1 or TRBD2 (6 bases each). With 5 bases removed from V and 0 bases from J, the gap between germline ends came to 16 bases. Germline assignment: CDR1 KGHDR and CDR2 SFDVKD. CDR3 size: 17 residues. As DNA, the CDR3 is TGTGCCACCAGTGGAGGGAGGACAGCGGTCTCCTACAATGAGCAGTTCTTC. Its protein is CATSGGRTAVSYNEQFF.

V and J are TRBV6-1 and TRBJ1-1; D is ambiguous. Germline loops: CDR1 MNHNS, CDR2 SASEGT. V shed 2 bases and J shed 1 base, with 17 bases lying between them. This CDR3 is 17 amino acids long. The CDR3 protein is CASSEPFLRRSNTEAFF. The CDR3 coding sequence is TGTGCCAGCAGTGAACCGTTTCTCAGGCGATCGAACACTGAAGCTTTCTTT.

In this sample, this clonotype turned up many times. The J gene is TRBJ1-4, the V gene TRBV7-6, with 7 bases that match TRBD1. This CDR3 comprises 14 residues. Germline CDR1 SGHVS, CDR2 FNYEAQ. Unmatched junction bases numbered 4, after V lost 5 bases and J lost 4 bases. DNA of the CDR3: TGTGCCAGCAGCCCACAGGGGCTTAATGAAAAACTGTTTTTT. Translating it yields CASSPQGLNEKLFF. Drawing the rest from reference TRBV7-6 and TRBJ1-4, the complete variable domain is GAGVSQSPRYKVTKRGQDVALRCDPISGHVSLYWYRQALGQGPEFLTYFNYEAQQDKSGLPNDRFSAERPEGSISTLTIQRTEQRDSAMYRCASSPQGLNEKLFFGSGTQLSVL.

The V and J genes are TRBV27 and TRBJ2-7; 9 nucleotides line up with TRBD1. Germline trimming cut 3 bases from V and 6 bases from J; bases unmatched to any gene: 6. The CDR3 is 14 amino acids. Germline loops: CDR1 MNHEY, CDR2 SMNVEV (reference sequence). The CDR3 nucleotides read TGTGCCAGCAGTTTGGGGACAGGGTTGTCCGAGCAGTACTTC. The encoded protein is CASSLGTGLSEQYF.

This clonotype has more than one count but fewer than ten. The gene calls are TRBV19 and TRBJ1-1, with 7 bases lining up with TRBD1. CDR1 is LNHDA and CDR2 is SQIVND in the germline V gene (reference sequence). After removal of 7 bases from V and 8 bases from J, the junction contained 7 bases not matched to a gene. The CDR3 sequence is 12 residues long. The CDR3: CASTITGAEAFF. Written as DNA, the CDR3 is TGTGCCAGTACCATAACAGGGGCGGAAGCTTTCTTT.

The rearrangement joins TRBV7-9 to TRBJ2-7, with D uncertain. The CDR3 has 12 amino acids. Trimming stripped 2 bases from V and 4 bases from J, with 6 bases between. Germline-derived CDR1 and CDR2 are SEHNR and FQNEAQ (reference sequence). The CDR3 DNA reads TGTGCCAGCAGCTTAAACACATACGAGCAGTACTTC. Protein: CASSLNTYEQYF.

The chain links TRBV27 to TRBJ1-4, with D hard to call. Germline V CDR1 and CDR2: MNHEY, SMNVEV (reference sequence). This CDR3 region has 14 residues. V shed 3 bases and J shed 2 bases, with 7 bases lying between them. The CDR3 reads CASSFIGTNEKLFF. In DNA, the CDR3 is TGTGCCAGCAGTTTTATAGGTACTAATGAAAAACTGTTTTTT.